Listed here are 28 T cell receptor beta chains from one sample, sequenced in a study of T cells after somatic rescue of genetic block. The data were produced by immunoSEQ multiplex PCR, yet TCRdb's version contains in-frame clones alone and is incomplete. The table has about 12,000 clones, around 70% seen once; the top ten hold 15% to 20%. Material for sequencing was peripheral blood mononuclear cells (PBMCs). The source of these receptors is a boy younger than 18.

In DNA form, the CDR3 reads TGTGCCAGTAAAAGTCTCCCCTCCTACAATGAGCAGTTCTTC. This gives the protein CASKSLPSYNEQFF. The V and J genes are TRBV19 and TRBJ2-1; unclear D gene. Trimming took 7 bases from V and 0 from J, leaving 10 bases between them. The CDR3 totals 14 residues. CDR1 and CDR2 (germline): LNHDA, SQIVND (reference sequence). The full variable domain, with the rest looked up from reference TRBV19 and TRBJ2-1, is DGGITQSPKYLFRKEGQNVTLSCEQNLNHDAMYWYRQDPGQGLRLIYYSQIVNDFQKGDIAEGYSVSREKKESFPLTVTSAQKNPTAFYLCASKSLPSYNEQFFGPGTRLTVL.

The chain has TRBV10-1 and TRBJ1-1, with 7 positions matching TRBD1. V was clipped by 5 bases and J by 1 base; unmatched bases: 4. Per the germline V gene, CDR1 is WNHNN and CDR2 is SYGVQD (reference sequence). This CDR3 has 14 amino acids. Here the CDR3 reads CASSRDRSNTEAFF. The CDR3 coding sequence is TGCGCCAGCAGTCGGGACAGATCGAACACTGAAGCTTTCTTT.

The chain is built from TRBV5-1 and TRBJ2-5, with TRBD1 matching 9 bases. The V gene's germline CDR1 is SGHRS and CDR2 YFSETQ. Unmatched junction bases numbered 4, after V lost 1 base and J lost 6 bases. The CDR3 is made up of 14 amino acids. The chain's CDR3 is CASSLLGQGQTQYF. CDR3 sequence (DNA): TGCGCCAGCAGCTTGTTGGGACAGGGTCAGACCCAGTACTTC.

The V call is TRBV11-3, the J call TRBJ2-2; D unclear. There are 12 residues in the CDR3. Trimming cost V 0 bases and J 5 bases, with 1 base left between them. Per germline, CDR1 SGHNT and CDR2 YENEEA. The CDR3 DNA follows: TGTGCCAGCAGCTTAGAAACCGGGGAGCTGTTTTTT. It yields the protein CASSLETGELFF.

The chain uses TRBV6-5 and TRBJ1-6; maybe TRBD1 (5 bases). This CDR3 has 15 amino acids. Germline lookup yields CDR1 MNHEY and CDR2 SVGAGI. Trimming left V 0 bases short and J 8 bases short, with 11 bases between. DNA for the CDR3: TGTGCCAGCAGTTACTCGAACAGGCGTTATTCACCCCTCCACTTT. Translating it yields CASSYSNRRYSPLHF.

V is TRBV28 and J is TRBJ2-7; the D gene is possibly TRBD1 (6 bases). Trimming removed 3 bases from V and 4 bases from J, with 16 bases in between. This CDR3 region has 15 residues. Germline V gene lookup returns CDR1 MDHEN and CDR2 SYDVKM. The CDR3 sequence is CASSLTGGGRYEQYF. Written as DNA, the CDR3 is TGTGCCAGCAGTTTGACTGGTGGGGGCCGATACGAGCAGTACTTC.

This clone has only a few counts. The gene calls are TRBV6-1 and TRBJ2-1; D is undetermined. CDR1 is MNHNS and CDR2 is SASEGT in the germline V gene. This CDR3 contains 14 residues. The germline V and J ends were trimmed by 4 bases and 1 base, with 8 bases remaining between them. The CDR3 DNA is TGTGCCAGCAGTGCTGTGAATTCCTACAATGAGCAGTTCTTC. It is translated as CASSAVNSYNEQFF.

By share, this clone counts as medium-sized (0.01 to 0.1%). The rearrangement links TRBV12-5 to TRBJ2-1; tentatively, D is TRBD1 (6 bases). CDR3 length equals 15 residues. Trimming stripped 3 bases from V and 0 bases from J, with 9 bases between. From germline, CDR1 is LGHNT and CDR2 FRNRAP. The CDR3, as DNA: TGTGCTAGTGGTTTTTTGGACAGCTCCTACAATGAGCAGTTCTTC. Protein: CASGFLDSSYNEQFF. Using reference TRBV12-5 and TRBJ2-1 for the parts outside the CDR3, the full variable domain is DARVTQTPRHKVTEMGQEVTMRCQPILGHNTVFWYRQTMMQGLELLAYFRNRAPLDDSGMPKDRFSAEMPDATLATLKIQPSEPRDSAVYFCASGFLDSSYNEQFFGPGTRLTVL.

This chain connects TRBV6-1 to TRBJ2-1; a weak D match, TRBD2 (5 bases). Looked up from germline, CDR1 is MNHNS and CDR2 is SASEGT. Trimming removed 6 bases at V and 8 bases at J, with 8 bases between. This CDR3 region has 11 residues. This chain's CDR3 is CASRLAYEQFF. Here the CDR3 DNA reads TGTGCCAGCAGGCTAGCCTATGAGCAGTTCTTC.

By sample share, this clone is medium-sized (0.01 to 0.1%). This chain joins TRBV6-6 and TRBJ2-1; D unclear. CDR3 length equals 15 residues. CDR1 is MNHNY, CDR2 SVGAGI, per germline (reference sequence). V gave up 0 bases and J gave up 4 bases, with 10 bases separating them. The CDR3, as DNA: TGTGCCAGCAGTTACTCAGGTCGTGATTACAATGAGCAGTTCTTC. Protein: CASSYSGRDYNEQFF.

The rearrangement links TRBV18 to TRBJ2-7; D not certain. With 3 bases removed from V and 6 bases from J, the gap between germline ends came to 12 bases. This CDR3 has 13 residues. Germline V gives CDR1 KGHSH, CDR2 LQKENI. The CDR3 region is CASSPRQEAEQYF. DNA of the CDR3: TGTGCCAGCTCACCTCGTCAAGAAGCCGAGCAGTACTTC.

V usage is TRBV9 and J usage is TRBJ2-5; D is unclear. Germline assignment: CDR1 SGDLS and CDR2 YYNGEE. The CDR3 runs 15 residues. V dropped 4 bases and J dropped 2 bases, with 15 bases sitting between them. For the CDR3, the DNA is TGTGCCAGCAGCCCCTTGAGAGGCCCACAAGAGACCCAGTACTTC. Protein product: CASSPLRGPQETQYF.

The gene calls are TRBV28 and TRBJ1-4, with D possibly TRBD1 on 6 matching bases. V was clipped by 4 bases and J by 3 bases, with 15 bases between them. This CDR3 comprises 16 residues. Per the germline V gene, CDR1 is MDHEN and CDR2 is SYDVKM. The CDR3 protein is CASSSNRVSSNEKLFF. In nucleotides, the CDR3 is TGTGCCAGCAGTTCTAACAGGGTTTCGTCTAATGAAAAACTGTTTTTT.

The rearrangement uses TRBV7-8 and TRBJ2-1; 7 bases fit TRBD2. Trimming at V came to 0 bases and at J to 11 bases, leaving 16 bases not matched to a gene. CDR3 size: 17 residues. Germline-derived CDR1 and CDR2 are SGHVS and FQNEAQ. CDR3 loop: CASSLAFRLAVPRKQFF. CDR3 in DNA: TGTGCCAGCAGCTTAGCGTTCAGGCTAGCGGTTCCCAGAAAGCAGTTCTTC. Full variable domain (remainder filled in from reference TRBV7-8 and TRBJ2-1): GAGVSQSPRYKVAKRGQDVALRCDPISGHVSLFWYQQALGQGPEFLTYFQNEAQLDKSGLPSDRFFAERPEGSVSTLKIQRTQQEDSAVYLCASSLAFRLAVPRKQFFGPGTRLTVL.

J is TRBJ2-3 and V is TRBV10-3; the match to TRBD1 covers 7 bases. Per the germline V gene, CDR1 is ENHRY and CDR2 is SYGVKD. The junction had 14 bases not matched to a gene; V was cut back by 11 bases and J by 3 bases. The CDR3 extends over 15 amino acids. CDR3 DNA sequence: TGTGCCGTGCAGGGAAACAGGGGACCGACAGATACGCAGTATTTT. This encodes CAVQGNRGPTDTQYF.

The chain combines TRBV18 with TRBJ1-4; D uncertain. CDR3 length equals 16 residues. The germline V and J ends were trimmed by 1 base and 0 bases, with 9 bases remaining between them. Germline loops: CDR1 KGHSH, CDR2 LQKENI. The CDR3 sequence: CASSPLIPATNEKLFF. The CDR3 nucleotides read TGTGCCAGCTCACCACTGATTCCTGCAACTAATGAAAAACTGTTTTTT.

The chain is built from TRBV30 and TRBJ1-5; no firm D call. Per the germline V gene, CDR1 is GTSNPN and CDR2 is SVGIG (reference sequence). The CDR3 has 18 residues. The germline V and J ends were trimmed by 0 bases and 0 bases, with 18 bases remaining between them. The CDR3 is CAWSVPGTASYSNQPQHF. The CDR3 coding sequence is TGTGCCTGGAGTGTACCGGGAACGGCCTCGTATAGCAATCAGCCCCAGCATTTT.

The genes are TRBV5-1 and TRBJ2-1; weak D call: TRBD2 (6 bases). The CDR3 covers 15 residues. V was clipped by 0 bases and J by 4 bases, with 11 bases between them. CDR1 and CDR2 (germline): SGHRS, YFSETQ. The CDR3 nucleotides read TGCGCCAGCAGCTTGGTAGTAGCGGTGTACAATGAGCAGTTCTTC. It specifies CASSLVVAVYNEQFF.

This clone was counted a few times. The J gene is TRBJ1-2, the V gene TRBV28, with D possibly TRBD1 on 5 matching bases. V dropped 2 bases and J dropped 6 bases, with 7 bases sitting between them. This CDR3 is 12 amino acids long. The germline V gene has CDR1 MDHEN and CDR2 SYDVKM. The CDR3, as DNA: TGTGCCAGCAGTTTACAGGGTAATGGCTACACCTTC. This encodes CASSLQGNGYTF.

This chain connects TRBV5-5 to TRBJ2-1; a weak D match, TRBD2 (6 bases). Germline CDR1 SGHKS, CDR2 YYEKEE (reference sequence). V lost 0 bases and J lost 6, with 19 bases in between. There are 17 residues in the CDR3. The CDR3 here is CASSLEGDYPGGNEQFF. In nucleotides, the CDR3 is TGTGCCAGCAGCTTGGAGGGTGATTACCCCGGGGGCAATGAGCAGTTCTTC.

The rearrangement uses TRBV6-1 and TRBJ1-5, with a possible D match to TRBD1 (5 bases). The CDR3 extends over 16 amino acids. V lost 3 bases and J lost 4, with 16 bases in between. Per germline, CDR1 MNHNS and CDR2 SASEGT. For the CDR3, the DNA is TGTGCCAGCAGTGATAGTCAAGGTTGGGGGAATCAGCCCCAGCATTTT. Translation: CASSDSQGWGNQPQHF.

The CDR3 loop is CASSPDRGSYGYTF. In nucleotides, the CDR3 is TGTGCCAGCTCACCGGACAGGGGTAGCTATGGCTACACCTTC. The chain combines TRBV18 with TRBJ1-2, with 9 bases matching TRBD1. The V gene end was trimmed by 3 bases and the J gene end by 4 bases; junction bases not matched to a gene: 3. CDR3 length: 14 amino acids. Germline V gene sequence: CDR1 KGHSH, CDR2 LQKENI.

This chain's CDR3 is CASSFSRTGNTGELFF. CDR3 in DNA: TGCGCCAGCAGCTTCTCCCGGACAGGGAACACCGGGGAGCTGTTTTTT. The genes are TRBV5-1 and TRBJ2-2; TRBD1 matches 7 bases. The CDR3 totals 16 residues. The V gene end was trimmed by 2 bases and the J gene end by 1 base; junction bases not matched to a gene: 5. Germline V gives CDR1 SGHRS, CDR2 YFSETQ. The variable domain in full, completed from reference TRBV5-1 and TRBJ2-2, reads KAGVTQTPRYLIKTRGQQVTLSCSPISGHRSVSWYQQTPGQGLQFLFEYFSETQRNKGNFPGRFSGRQFSNSRSEMNVSTLELGDSALYLCASSFSRTGNTGELFFGEGSRLTVL.

This chain uses TRBV28 with TRBJ2-1; tentatively, D is TRBD2 (6 bases). Germline CDR1 reads MDHEN; CDR2 reads SYDVKM. The length of the CDR3 is 16 residues. Trimming cost V 1 base and J 1 base, with 11 bases left between them. For the CDR3, the DNA is TGTGCCAGCAGTTTATCTCCGGGACTTTCCTACAATGAGCAGTTCTTC. Translating it yields CASSLSPGLSYNEQFF.

The chain combines TRBV4-2 with TRBJ2-6; D perhaps matches TRBD1 (7 bases). The CDR3 sequence is 19 residues long. From germline, CDR1 is LGHNA and CDR2 YNFKEQ. V lost 0 bases, J lost 1 base, and 16 bases lay in between. Here the CDR3 reads CASSQDPAGGGSGANVLTF. CDR3 DNA: TGTGCCAGCAGCCAAGATCCCGCAGGGGGAGGATCTGGGGCCAACGTCCTGACTTTC.

The chain has TRBV4-2 and TRBJ1-1, with 12 bases matching TRBD1. The length of the CDR3 is 17 residues. Looked up from germline, CDR1 is LGHNA and CDR2 is YNFKEQ. After removal of 5 bases from V and 3 bases from J, the junction contained 10 bases not matched to a gene. CDR3 in DNA: TGTGCCAGCAGCTTCCGGGACAGGGGGCCGGTGGACACTGAAGCTTTCTTT. It specifies CASSFRDRGPVDTEAFF.

V gene TRBV19 combines with J gene TRBJ1-2, with 7 nucleotides matching TRBD1. Germline CDR1 reads LNHDA; CDR2 reads SQIVND (reference sequence). This CDR3 region has 13 residues. The ends lost 7 bases at V and 6 bases at J; junction bases unmatched: 8. Written as DNA, the CDR3 is TGTGCCAGTAACTTACAGGGGAAGGATGGCTACACCTTC. Its protein is CASNLQGKDGYTF. The full variable domain, its missing parts supplied by reference TRBV19 and TRBJ1-2, is DGGITQSPKYLFRKEGQNVTLSCEQNLNHDAMYWYRQDPGQGLRLIYYSQIVNDFQKGDIAEGYSVSREKKESFPLTVTSAQKNPTAFYLCASNLQGKDGYTFGSGTRLTVV.

The chain combines TRBV7-9 with TRBJ1-2, with D hard to call. The V end lost 3 bases, the J end lost 2 bases, and 10 bases lay between the germline ends. The CDR3 sequence is 14 residues long. CDR1 and CDR2 from the germline V gene are SEHNR and FQNEAQ (reference sequence). The CDR3 loop is CASSLQPVNYGYTF. CDR3 in DNA: TGTGCCAGCAGCTTGCAGCCAGTGAACTATGGCTACACCTTC.